The 27 T cell receptor beta chains given below trace back to one sample, sequenced in a study of cytomegalovirus exposure and HLA in healthy donors. 13 Jbeta primers and 60 Vbeta primers were used for the PCR. Produced via immunoSEQ multiplex PCR; TCRdb's table is partial and in-frame only. The profile covers some 160,000 clones, with approximately 82% appearing a single time and 7.5% to 9% taken by the ten largest. The material sequenced was PBMCs. The receptor source for this set is a male donor in good health and CMV-seropositive.

The chain employs TRBV9 and TRBJ2-7, with 10 positions matching TRBD1. Germline-derived CDR1 and CDR2 are SGDLS and YYNGEE. Losses at the gene ends were 4 bases for V and 6 bases for J; bases not matched to a gene: 10. This CDR3 region has 15 residues. CDR3: CASSHSGTGAIEQYF. CDR3 coding DNA: TGTGCCAGCAGCCATTCCGGGACAGGGGCCATCGAGCAGTACTTC.

This clone was seen a few times. The chain uses TRBV7-9 and TRBJ2-3; D might be TRBD2 (7 bases). The CDR3 runs to 15 residues. Trimming shortened V by 8 bases and J by 1 base, and 16 bases separated the two germline ends. CDR1 and CDR2 (germline): SEHNR, FQNEAQ (reference sequence). CDR3 DNA sequence: TGTGCCAGCTATACACAAGGGGGGGGCACAGATACGCAGTATTTT. Protein sequence: CASYTQGGGTDTQYF.

The chain combines TRBV5-1 with TRBJ2-4; TRBD1 might be the D (6 bases). CDR3 size: 15 residues. V was trimmed by 4 bases and J by 1 base, leaving 12 bases between them. Germline CDR1 reads SGHRS; CDR2 reads YFSETQ. The CDR3 reads CASSTHRDAKNIQYF. The CDR3 coding sequence is TGCGCCAGCAGCACCCACAGGGACGCCAAAAACATTCAGTACTTC.

This chain uses TRBV7-9 with TRBJ2-3; TRBD2 aligns across 9 bases. Germline V gene lookup returns CDR1 SEHNR and CDR2 FQNEAQ (reference sequence). J lost 2 bases, V lost 5 bases, and 5 bases had no gene match. This CDR3 spans 15 amino acids. CDR3 sequence (DNA): TGTGCCAGCAGCCTGGGACTAGCTTTCACAGATACGCAGTATTTT. It yields the protein CASSLGLAFTDTQYF.

The gene calls are TRBV21-1 and TRBJ1-5; the D call in the table, TRBD1, was not verified against the DNA. TRBV21-1 is an annotated pseudogene. The length of the CDR3 is 17 residues. CDR3 protein: CASSNDDRQYSNQPQHF. DNA for the CDR3: TGTGCCAGCAGCAATGATGACAGACAATATAGCAATCAGCCCCAGCATTTT.

The rearrangement uses TRBV6-5 and TRBJ2-1, with D unresolved. This CDR3 has 12 residues. Germline CDR1 MNHEY, CDR2 SVGAGI. Trimming pared 5 bases from V and 6 bases from J, leaving 8 bases between. Here the CDR3 reads CASSVPGNEQFF. The CDR3 nucleotides are TGTGCCAGCAGTGTACCCGGCAATGAGCAGTTCTTC.

This clone was observed a handful of times. The V and J genes are TRBV7-9 and TRBJ2-1, with D possibly TRBD2 on 5 matching bases. V was pared by 5 bases and J by 7 bases, with 9 bases between. Germline V CDR1 and CDR2: SEHNR, FQNEAQ (reference sequence). This CDR3 spans 12 amino acids. The CDR3 bases are TGTGCCAGCAGCCTGACTACTAATGAGCAGTTCTTC. Amino acids: CASSLTTNEQFF.

The table lists this clone with a few counts. V is TRBV9 and J is TRBJ2-5; TRBD2 might be the D (7 bases). Looked up from germline, CDR1 is SGDLS and CDR2 is YYNGEE. Trimming took off 0 bases at V and 4 bases at J, with 13 bases between the two ends. The CDR3 runs to 15 residues. CDR3 in DNA: TGTGCCAGCAGCGTAGGCACAGGGAGGGGAGAGACCCAGTACTTC. Translation: CASSVGTGRGETQYF.

As DNA, the CDR3 is TGTGCCAGTGGACAGGGGGCTGACTATGGCTACACCTTC. Amino acid sequence: CASGQGADYGYTF. The chain employs TRBV19 and TRBJ1-2, with 11 bases aligning to TRBD1. The germline CDR1 and CDR2 sequences are LNHDA and SQIVND (reference sequence). The CDR3 loop spans 13 amino acids. The junction had 2 bases not matched to a gene; V was cut back by 8 bases and J by 3 bases. The entire variable domain, with the rest obtained from reference TRBV19 and TRBJ1-2, is as follows: DGGITQSPKYLFRKEGQNVTLSCEQNLNHDAMYWYRQDPGQGLRLIYYSQIVNDFQKGDIAEGYSVSREKKESFPLTVTSAQKNPTAFYLCASGQGADYGYTFGSGTRLTVV.

The chain has TRBV6-1 and TRBJ2-7; 10 positions agree with TRBD1. V lost 9 bases to trimming and J lost 2 bases; unmatched junction nucleotides: 7. Germline V gene data show CDR1 as MNHNS and CDR2 as SASEGT. The CDR3 runs 14 residues. CDR3 in DNA: TGTGCCAGTGGTAGGGGACAGGGGCCCTACGAGCAGTACTTC. Translating gives CASGRGQGPYEQYF.

DNA for the CDR3: TGTGCCAGCAGTGAAACAGCTTTTAACTATGGCTACACCTTC. Protein product: CASSETAFNYGYTF. This chain uses TRBV2 with TRBJ1-2, with no clear D. V lost 2 bases, J lost 1 base, and 8 bases lay in between. Germline V gene data show CDR1 as SNHLY and CDR2 as FYNNEI. The CDR3 totals 14 residues.

This chain joins TRBV6-6 and TRBJ1-6; D is unclear. The CDR3 extends over 16 amino acids. Germline assignment: CDR1 MNHNY and CDR2 SVGAGI (reference sequence). V was pared by 0 bases and J by 0 bases, with 6 bases between. The CDR3 DNA reads as TGTGCCAGCAGTTACTCAGGGAGCTCCTATAATTCACCCCTCCACTTT. This codes for CASSYSGSSYNSPLHF.

CDR3 sequence reads: CASSVGAADEQFF. The DNA of the CDR3 is TGTGCCAGCAGCGTAGGAGCCGCGGATGAGCAGTTCTTC. The rearrangement links TRBV7-9 to TRBJ2-1; no definite D call. V shed 5 bases and J shed 8 bases, with 13 bases lying between them. This CDR3 comprises 13 residues. Germline V lookup: CDR1 SEHNR, CDR2 FQNEAQ (reference sequence).

The chain couples TRBV7-9 to TRBJ2-3, with D possibly being TRBD2 (5 bases). Looked up from germline, CDR1 is SEHNR and CDR2 is FQNEAQ (reference sequence). The CDR3 is made up of 13 amino acids. Deletions cut 0 bases from V and 13 bases from J, with 14 bases between. The CDR3: CASSLARLGVEYF. DNA for the CDR3: TGTGCCAGCAGCTTAGCCCGGTTGGGAGTTGAGTATTTT.

V gene TRBV19 combines with J gene TRBJ1-5; a possible D gene is TRBD1 (6 bases). This CDR3 comprises 14 residues. CDR1 and CDR2 (germline): LNHDA, SQIVND (reference sequence). Trimming shortened V by 7 bases and J by 1 base, and 11 bases separated the two germline ends. The CDR3 loop reads CASTGERSNQPQHF. Written as DNA, the CDR3 is TGTGCCAGTACAGGGGAGAGAAGCAATCAGCCCCAGCATTTT.

This clone appeared a single time. The genes are TRBV6-4 and TRBJ2-1, with D tentatively TRBD1 (5 bases). Trimming removed 8 bases at V and 4 bases at J, with 18 bases between. CDR1 is MRHNA, CDR2 SNTAGT, per germline. CDR3 length: 15 residues. Written as DNA, the CDR3 is TGTGCCAGCTCCCCAGGGCAAGCTCCTTACAATGAGCAGTTCTTC. Its translation: CASSPGQAPYNEQFF.

V and J are TRBV7-2 and TRBJ1-3; 8 bases align to TRBD1. Per the germline V gene, CDR1 is SGHTA and CDR2 is FQGNSA. V was clipped by 3 bases and J by 4 bases; unmatched bases: 5. The length of the CDR3 is 15 residues. CDR3 region: CASSFARGQGNTIYF. The CDR3 DNA is TGTGCCAGCAGCTTTGCCAGGGGGCAAGGAAACACCATATATTTT.

This chain joins TRBV7-9 and TRBJ2-1; TRBD2 aligns across 15 bases. The CDR3 length is 17 residues. Germline-derived CDR1 and CDR2 are SEHNR and FQNEAQ (reference sequence). V lost 6 bases, J lost 3 bases, and 6 bases stayed unmatched. Here the CDR3 reads CASRGGLAGGLYNEQFF. For the CDR3, the DNA is TGTGCCAGCAGGGGGGGACTAGCGGGGGGCCTCTACAATGAGCAGTTCTTC.

The chain combines TRBV2 with TRBJ2-5; D possibly corresponds to TRBD2 (5 bases). Trimming cost V 4 bases and J 5 bases, with 11 bases left between them. Germline CDR1 and CDR2: SNHLY and FYNNEI. This CDR3 has 13 residues. CDR3 region: CASSVGRVETQYF. The CDR3 coding sequence is TGTGCCAGCAGTGTAGGGCGGGTGGAGACCCAGTACTTC.

The chain uses TRBV15 and TRBJ2-7, with TRBD1 matching 7 bases. The CDR3 is made up of 15 amino acids. The germline V gene has CDR1 LNHNV and CDR2 YYDKDF (reference sequence). V lost 5 bases, J lost 2 bases, and 9 bases stayed unmatched. For the CDR3, the DNA is TGTGCCACCAGCCTGACAGGGCTGGGTACCTACGAGCAGTACTTC. It codes for CATSLTGLGTYEQYF. The entire variable domain, with the rest obtained from reference TRBV15 and TRBJ2-7, is as follows: DAMVIQNPRYQVTQFGKPVTLSCSQTLNHNVMYWYQQKSSQAPKLLFHYYDKDFNNEADTPDNFQSRRPNTSFCFLDIRSPGLGDTAMYLCATSLTGLGTYEQYFGPGTRLTVT.

The V and J genes are TRBV28 and TRBJ1-4; 7 nucleotides agree with TRBD1. Germline loops: CDR1 MDHEN, CDR2 SYDVKM. V gave up 5 bases and J gave up 5 bases; unmatched junction bases: 2. This CDR3 region has 13 residues. DNA for the CDR3: TGTGCCAGCAGTGGACAGGCGAATGAAAAACTGTTTTTT. Residues: CASSGQANEKLFF.

This clone was observed a handful of times. V is TRBV7-6 and J is TRBJ2-2; D possibly corresponds to TRBD2 (6 bases). V was trimmed by 3 bases and J by 1 base, leaving 15 bases between them. Germline assignment: CDR1 SGHVS and CDR2 FNYEAQ. The CDR3 totals 17 residues. The CDR3 here is CASSLGPGDLNTGELFF. In DNA form, the CDR3 reads TGTGCCAGCAGCTTGGGACCGGGGGACCTGAACACCGGGGAGCTGTTTTTT.

The chain combines TRBV29-1 with TRBJ1-1, with 7 bases aligning to TRBD1. CDR3 length: 16 amino acids. The V and J ends lost 5 bases and 0 bases, in that order; junction bases with no gene match: 12. Germline V lookup: CDR1 SQVTM, CDR2 ANQGSEA. CDR3 region: CSVSPGQSELNTEAFF. The CDR3 DNA sequence: TGCAGCGTTTCTCCGGGACAGTCAGAGTTGAACACTGAAGCTTTCTTT.

The rearrangement joins TRBV7-2 to TRBJ1-2; 9 nucleotides align to TRBD1. Germline assignment: CDR1 SGHTA and CDR2 FQGNSA. This CDR3 is 17 amino acids long. V dropped 2 bases and J dropped 8; count of bases not matched to a gene: 15. The CDR3, as DNA: TGTGCCAGCAGCTTACCGGGACAGGGTTTCCCCTTGATGGGCTACACCTTC. Amino acid sequence: CASSLPGQGFPLMGYTF. The whole variable domain, filled in from reference TRBV7-2 and TRBJ1-2, reads GAGVSQSPSNKVTEKGKDVELRCDPISGHTALYWYRQSLGQGLEFLIYFQGNSAPDKSGLPSDRFSAERTGGSVSTLTIQRTQQEDSAVYLCASSLPGQGFPLMGYTFGSGTRLTVV.

The V call is TRBV27, the J call TRBJ2-7; 10 nucleotides match TRBD2. The CDR3 totals 14 residues. Germline CDR1 MNHEY, CDR2 SMNVEV (reference sequence). Trimming removed 10 bases from V and 7 bases from J; junction bases left unmatched: 13. The CDR3 region has the DNA TGTGCCACAGGGAGGGCTAGCGGGAGTGAAGAGCAGTACTTC. Protein: CATGRASGSEEQYF.

The chain combines TRBV7-2 with TRBJ1-2, with 11 nucleotides matching TRBD1. V trimming: 5 bases; J trimming: 4 bases; junction bases outside the gene matches: 3. Germline V gene sequence: CDR1 SGHTA, CDR2 FQGNSA. The CDR3 spans 14 residues. For the CDR3, the DNA is TGTGCCAGCAGCCGAGGACAGGGGGCCTATGGCTACACCTTC. This gives the protein CASSRGQGAYGYTF.

The chain recombines TRBV7-9 with TRBJ2-3; D possibly corresponds to TRBD2 (5 bases). CDR1 is SEHNR, CDR2 FQNEAQ, per germline (reference sequence). This CDR3 is built from 15 residues. The germline V and J ends were trimmed by 2 bases and 2 bases, with 11 bases remaining between them. CDR3: CASSLRGGTTDTQYF. CDR3 nucleotides: TGTGCCAGCAGCTTACGCGGAGGCACCACAGATACGCAGTATTTT.